This record concerns one TCR beta chain sequence. Its cognate antigen is unknown. Treatment noted: some 20 received Ad26.COV2.S at low or high dose, single or two shots; five or six received placebo; per-sample allocation not given. Sampling occurred on day 63 after the first vaccine or placebo injection. Measured with immunoSEQ multiplex PCR; TCRdb has only the in-frame clones, and not every one. The data contain around 320,000 clones, around nine tenths of them singletons. The data stem from a study of Ad26.COV2.S vaccination and SARS-CoV-2 variants. Germline V CDR1 and CDR2: SGHAT, FQNNGV. Trimming cost V 7 bases and J 4 bases, with 4 bases left between them. The CDR3 has 11 amino acids. The study, taken as a whole, reports: Responses of T cells in total may have been underestimated by the TCR breadth and depth analyses.

This material consisted of peripheral blood, taken in a trial of Ad26.COV2.S vaccine versus placebo. The chain couples TRBV11-2 to TRBJ2-2; no clear D. The TCR was taken from a person between 18 and 65 years old who received the Ad26.COV2.S COVID-19 vaccine or a placebo. CDR3 amino acids: CASMFTGELFF. The DNA for the CDR3 is TGTGCCAGCATGTTCACCGGGGAGCTGTTTTTT.